This T cell receptor beta chain was documented in a study of human T cells and chemical hapten exposure. This clonotype was observed a handful of times. Its antigen is currently unknown. CDR1 and CDR2 (germline): SEHNR, FQNEAQ (reference sequence). V was clipped by 10 bases and J by 4 bases, with 14 bases between them. CDR3 length: 13 amino acids. Single cDNA molecules in the library carried unique molecular identifiers attached during preparation. TCRdb re-called the RACE reads with MiXCR, one entry per CDR3 protein. The sample has around 190,000 distinct CDR3 sequences, about 22% seen once. Study results and limitations: TCRs above 1 in 1000 frequency did not change with DPC sensitization.

Time point: patch test 1, 2 weeks after DPC sensitization. Treatment denoted: therapeutic diphenylcyclopropenone sensitization with weekly scalp DPC. This receptor was taken from a woman between 50 and 59 years old with alopecia areata. Some clones in this sample may be carry-over from other donors' samples. The starting material was whole blood, obtained in connection with sensitization to the hapten diphenylcyclopropenone (DPC). The rearrangement links TRBV7-9 to TRBJ2-1, with D possibly matching TRBD1 (6 bases). The CDR3 DNA reads TGTGCCATCGGGACAACCACATACAATGAGCAGTTCTTC. Its translation is CAIGTTTYNEQFF.